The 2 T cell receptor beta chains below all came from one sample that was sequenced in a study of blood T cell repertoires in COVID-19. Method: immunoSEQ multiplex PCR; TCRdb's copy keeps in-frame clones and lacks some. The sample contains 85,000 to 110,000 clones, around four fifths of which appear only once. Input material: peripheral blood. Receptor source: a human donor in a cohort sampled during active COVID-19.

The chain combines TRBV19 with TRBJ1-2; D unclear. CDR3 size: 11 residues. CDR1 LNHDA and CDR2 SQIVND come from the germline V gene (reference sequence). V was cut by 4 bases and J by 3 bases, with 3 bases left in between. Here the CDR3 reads CASSTYYGYTF. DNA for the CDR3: TGTGCCAGTAGTACCTACTATGGCTACACCTTC.

The CDR3, as DNA: TGTGCCAGCAGCTTAGAGCAGACAGGGGGTAGATCACCCCTCCACTTT. Amino acids: CASSLEQTGGRSPLHF. V gene TRBV7-9 combines with J gene TRBJ1-6, with 9 bases aligning to TRBD1. The CDR3 runs to 16 residues. The germline V gene encodes CDR1 SEHNR and CDR2 FQNEAQ (reference sequence). Germline trimming cut 1 base from V and 10 bases from J; bases unmatched to any gene: 8.